This T cell receptor beta chain was profiled in a study of OX40 agonist ivuxolimab in advanced cancers. Study-level information: Clinicians treated patients with ivuxolimab, an agonistic anti-OX40 (CD134) antibody. Eligibility admitted prior anti-PD-1, anti-PD-L1 or anti-CTLA-4 therapy; about 39% had some. Of the patients, three showed partial responses, one with hepatocellular carcinoma and two with cutaneous melanoma. Study-wide findings and caveats: Low normalized T-cell clonal expansion was also seen in some nonresponders.

As regards this clone: Its target is unknown.

Only in-frame clones appear in the TCRdb table, and some are missing; sequencing was by immunoSEQ multiplex PCR. The table lists approximately 58,000 clones, approximately 86% of them singletons. With V trimmed by 4 bases and J by 3 bases, 5 bases remained unmatched. The CDR3 runs to 14 residues. Germline V gene sequence: CDR1 KGHSH, CDR2 LQKENI. This rearrangement joins TRBV18 to TRBJ2-7, with 8 bases that match TRBD2. The sequencing used CD4+ or CD8+ T cells sorted from blood, collected in a trial of the OX40 agonist ivuxolimab. The sequence was obtained from an adult with an advanced solid tumor such as melanoma, head and neck, liver or kidney cancer. The CDR3 bases are TGTGCCAGCTCACTAAAGCGGGAGAGCTACGAGCAGTACTTC. Amino acid sequence: CASSLKRESYEQYF. Together with reference TRBV18 and TRBJ2-7, the CDR3 gives the full variable domain: NAGVMQNPRHLVRRRGQEARLRCSPMKGHSHVYWYRQLPEEGLKFMVYLQKENIIDESGMPKERFSAEFPKEGPSILRIQQVVRGDSAAYFCASSLKRESYEQYFGPGTRLTVT.